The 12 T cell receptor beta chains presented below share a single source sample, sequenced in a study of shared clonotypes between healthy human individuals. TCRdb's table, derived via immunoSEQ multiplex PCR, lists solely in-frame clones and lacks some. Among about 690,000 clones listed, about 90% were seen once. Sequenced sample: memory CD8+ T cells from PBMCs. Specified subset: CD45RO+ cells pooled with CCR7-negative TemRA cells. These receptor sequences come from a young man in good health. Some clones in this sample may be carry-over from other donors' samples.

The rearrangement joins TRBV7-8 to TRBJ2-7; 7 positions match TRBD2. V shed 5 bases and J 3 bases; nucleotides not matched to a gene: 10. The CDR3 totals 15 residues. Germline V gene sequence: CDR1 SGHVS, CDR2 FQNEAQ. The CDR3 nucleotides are TGTGCCAGCAGCCTCACCGGGACTACTAACTACGAGCAGTACTTC. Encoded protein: CASSLTGTTNYEQYF.

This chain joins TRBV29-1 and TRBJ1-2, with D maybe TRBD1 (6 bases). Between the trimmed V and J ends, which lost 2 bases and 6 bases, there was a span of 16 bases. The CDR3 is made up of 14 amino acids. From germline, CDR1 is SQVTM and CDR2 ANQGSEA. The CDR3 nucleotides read TGCAGCGTTGAAAGGGGGGGCAGGGCCGATGGCTACACCTTC. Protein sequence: CSVERGGRADGYTF.

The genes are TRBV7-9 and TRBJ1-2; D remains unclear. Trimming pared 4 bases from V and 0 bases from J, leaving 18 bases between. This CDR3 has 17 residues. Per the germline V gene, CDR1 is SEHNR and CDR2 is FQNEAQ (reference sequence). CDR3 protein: CASSWVHLDPPNYGYTF. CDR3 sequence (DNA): TGTGCCAGCAGCTGGGTGCACCTGGATCCCCCTAACTATGGCTACACCTTC.

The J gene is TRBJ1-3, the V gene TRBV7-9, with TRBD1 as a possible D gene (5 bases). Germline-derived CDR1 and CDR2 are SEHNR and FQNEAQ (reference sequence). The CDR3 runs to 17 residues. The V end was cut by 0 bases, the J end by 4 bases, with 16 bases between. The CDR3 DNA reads TGTGCCAGCAGCTTAGCGAGATCAGGGAAGGAGGGAAACACCATATATTTT. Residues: CASSLARSGKEGNTIYF.

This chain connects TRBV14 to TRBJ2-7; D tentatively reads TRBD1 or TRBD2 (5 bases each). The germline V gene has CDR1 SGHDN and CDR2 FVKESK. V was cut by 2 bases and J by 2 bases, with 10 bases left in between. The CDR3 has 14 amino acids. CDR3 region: CASSQIGTTYEQYF. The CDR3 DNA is TGTGCCAGCAGCCAAATCGGGACCACCTACGAGCAGTACTTC.

CDR3 coding DNA: TGTGCCAGCAGCACGAGGGGGGTGCCCAACACTGAAGCTTTCTTT. This sequence encodes CASSTRGVPNTEAFF. The J gene is TRBJ1-1, the V gene TRBV9, with a weak D call TRBD1 (6 bases). CDR3 size: 15 residues. Trimming took off 4 bases at V and 2 bases at J, with 15 bases between the two ends. Per the germline V gene, CDR1 is SGDLS and CDR2 is YYNGEE. The whole variable domain, filled in from reference TRBV9 and TRBJ1-1, reads DSGVTQTPKHLITATGQRVTLRCSPRSGDLSVYWYQQSLDQGLQFLIQYYNGEERAKGNILERFSAQQFPDLHSELNLSSLELGDSALYFCASSTRGVPNTEAFFGQGTRLTVV.

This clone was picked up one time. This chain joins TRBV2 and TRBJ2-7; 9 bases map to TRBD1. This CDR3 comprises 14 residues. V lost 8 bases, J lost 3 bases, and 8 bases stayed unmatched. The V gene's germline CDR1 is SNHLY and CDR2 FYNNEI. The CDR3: CASYTRDRDYEQYF. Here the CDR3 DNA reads TGTGCCAGCTATACCCGGGACAGGGACTACGAGCAGTACTTC.

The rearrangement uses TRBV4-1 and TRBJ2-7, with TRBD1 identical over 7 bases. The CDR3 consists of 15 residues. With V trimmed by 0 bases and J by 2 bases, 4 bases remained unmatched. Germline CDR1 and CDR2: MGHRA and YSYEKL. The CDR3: CASSQDDRVAYEQYF. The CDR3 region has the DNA TGCGCCAGCAGCCAAGATGACAGGGTAGCCTACGAGCAGTACTTC.

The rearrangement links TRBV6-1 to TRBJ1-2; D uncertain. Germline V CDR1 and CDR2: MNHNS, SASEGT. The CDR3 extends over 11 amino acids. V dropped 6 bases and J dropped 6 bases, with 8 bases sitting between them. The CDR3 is CASRSSNGYTF. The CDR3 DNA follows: TGTGCCAGCAGGTCGAGCAATGGCTACACCTTC.

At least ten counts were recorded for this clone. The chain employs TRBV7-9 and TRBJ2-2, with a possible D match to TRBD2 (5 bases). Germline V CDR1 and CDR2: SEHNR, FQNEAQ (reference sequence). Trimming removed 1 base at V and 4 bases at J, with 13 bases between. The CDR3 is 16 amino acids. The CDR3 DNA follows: TGTGCCAGCAGCTTAGAAGGTCACGGAGGCACCGGGGAGCTGTTTTTT. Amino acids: CASSLEGHGGTGELFF. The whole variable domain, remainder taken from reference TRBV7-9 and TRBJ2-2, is DTGVSQNPRHKITKRGQNVTFRCDPISEHNRLYWYRQTLGQGPEFLTYFQNEAQLEKSRLLSDRFSAERPKGSFSTLEIQRTEQGDSAMYLCASSLEGHGGTGELFFGEGSRLTVL.

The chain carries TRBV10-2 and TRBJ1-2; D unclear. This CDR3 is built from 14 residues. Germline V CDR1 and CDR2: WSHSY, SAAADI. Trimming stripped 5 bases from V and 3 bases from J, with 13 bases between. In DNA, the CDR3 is TGCGCCAGCAGTTGGGCAGTTTTTGACTATGGCTACACCTTC. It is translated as CASSWAVFDYGYTF.

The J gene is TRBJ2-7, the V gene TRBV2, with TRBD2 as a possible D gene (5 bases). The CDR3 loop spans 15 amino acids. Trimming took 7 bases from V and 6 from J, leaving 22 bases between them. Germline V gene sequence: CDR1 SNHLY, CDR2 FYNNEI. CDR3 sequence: CASKRAAEGPSEQYF. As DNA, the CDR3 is TGTGCCAGCAAACGCGCGGCCGAGGGCCCATCCGAGCAGTACTTC.